This T cell receptor beta chain was captured in a study of blood T cell repertoires in COVID-19 (dated by TCRdb to 2020 to 2022). Study-wide context: Samples covering the acute and convalescent phases of COVID-19 were provided by collaborators in the United States, Italy and Spain. Where HLA class I and class II types were available, the types were taken from metadata supplied by the sample provider, not from assay-based typing. A freely available public database, intended as a resource for researchers studying the immune response to SARS-CoV-2, is where the repertoires were released. Samples came from the ongoing ImmuneRACE study (first 160 participants) plus 1,254 subjects from 6 global collaborators. The dataset comprised deeply sampled blood TCRbeta repertoires from subjects exposed to, actively infected with, or recovered from COVID-19. The material from the prospective study consisted of cDNA or gDNA derived from T cells, B-cell-depleted T cells, or PBMCs. A de-identified subject ID, COVID-19 status, age in years and sex were almost always included in the sample metadata.

The immunoSEQ Assay, a bias-controlled multiplex PCR, was used to amplify TCRbeta CDR3 regions from genomic DNA. The paper's processing steps were these. Nucleated cell counts per sample were estimated from amplification of reference gene primers within the assay. To quantify the absolute abundance of each unique TCRbeta CDR3 rearrangement, sequence reads were collapsed and filtered. For each sample, productive Simpson clonality was calculated as the square root of Simpson's diversity index over productive rearrangements. TCRdb mirrors the immuneACCESS table, restricted to in-frame sequences. Some clones are absent from its copies; in checked studies, under half trace to an unresolved V gene, and the reason for the others is unknown. V, J and clone size were drawn from that table, and D and trimming were deduced from the DNA. This sample lists 100,000 to 150,000 clones; about three quarters were detected once. Around 0.9% of the sample is held by the ten biggest clonotypes.

From a lookup of the germline V gene (reference sequence), CDR1 and CDR2 are LNHDA and SQIVND. From the cysteine up to the phenylalanine, the CDR3 has a length of 14 residues. Left in the record is the CDR3 DNA by itself, 42 bases read in frame from the first base. The V end loses 3 bases and the J end loses 9 bases, and a stretch of 12 bases separates them. Concerning this clone itself: Its recognized antigen is unknown. Base qualities were left out, and no much larger clone turns up one base away.

Overall study results and their limits: Clinical and demographic metadata were provided uncurated, with the amount varying by source and participant.

Each collaborating institution followed its own protocols to collect whole blood in K2EDTA tubes. For TCRbeta analysis, collaborator samples were shipped as frozen whole blood, as isolated PBMCs, or as DNA extracted from either sample type. The rearranged chain carries TRBV19 and TRBJ1-6; the D segment could be TRBD1, given 5 matching bases. This receptor was identified in a human donor with acute or convalescent COVID-19. The donor label of this sample is uncertain. The specimen was peripheral blood. The bases read TGTGCCAGTAGTATGGGGGGTTTTGGTTCACCCCTCCACTTT. Its protein product is CASSMGGFGSPLHF.